This TCR beta chain was captured by sequencing in a study of blood T cell repertoires in COVID-19. Looking at the study overall: Donors in the United States, Italy and Spain gave samples during acute or convalescent COVID-19. In each case, the material was cDNA or gDNA derived from T cells, B-cell-depleted T cells, or PBMCs.

Original data processing: Estimated nucleated cell counts came from reference gene primer amplification. Here immunoSEQ multiplex PCR was the method, and the copy in TCRdb shows in-frame clones only, minus some. The V and J calls and clone size come from that table; D and trimming were worked out from the DNA. The sample yields about 200,000 clones, 65% to 85% seen once. CDR1 is LNHDA and CDR2 is SQIVND in the germline V gene (reference sequence). Losses at the gene ends were 5 bases for V and 3 bases for J; bases not matched to a gene: 9. CDR3 length equals 17 residues. This TCR came from a woman older than 75 with acute or convalescent COVID-19. The genes are TRBV19 and TRBJ2-7, with 14 bases matching TRBD2. The sequenced sample was peripheral blood. The CDR3 DNA reads TGTGCCAGTAGTCGAGGGGGACTAGCGGGGGACCGCTACGAGCAGTACTTC. Translating gives CASSRGGLAGDRYEQYF.